Presented here are 15 T cell receptor beta chains from one specimen sequenced in a study of cytomegalovirus exposure and HLA in healthy donors. Amplification used 60 Vbeta primers and 13 Jbeta primers. This table comes from immunoSEQ multiplex PCR, and its TCRdb copy is limited to in-frame clones, with some not included. Among 160,000 or so clones listed, over 75% were seen once. Sequencing was done on a sample of PBMCs. The source is a man aged 55 to 69 in good health and CMV-seronegative.

The gene calls are TRBV19 and TRBJ2-7, with 10 positions matching TRBD1. V gave up 1 base and J gave up 4 bases; unmatched junction bases: 19. Germline V CDR1 and CDR2: LNHDA, SQIVND (reference sequence). The CDR3 sequence is 20 residues long. The CDR3 region is CASSIGQMYSGTGESYEQYF. As DNA, the CDR3 is TGTGCCAGTAGTATAGGTCAAATGTATTCCGGGACAGGGGAGTCGTACGAGCAGTACTTC.

CDR3 amino acids: CASSLVLQGVTSGNTIYF. As DNA, the CDR3 is TGTGCCAGCAGCTTAGTGCTTCAGGGGGTGACATCTGGAAACACCATATATTTT. The chain carries TRBV11-2 and TRBJ1-3; 7 bases are shared with TRBD1. This CDR3 is built from 18 residues. Germline V lookup: CDR1 SGHAT, CDR2 FQNNGV. Germline trimming cut 1 base from V and 1 base from J; bases unmatched to any gene: 10.

This rearrangement joins TRBV5-4 to TRBJ1-1; 7 positions agree with TRBD1. Germline loops: CDR1 SGHNT, CDR2 YYREEE (reference sequence). This CDR3 comprises 16 residues. V was clipped by 4 bases and J by 2 bases; unmatched bases: 11. The CDR3 nucleotides read TGTGCCAGCAGCCTAGATGGACAGGTTATTAACACTGAAGCTTTCTTT. Translating it yields CASSLDGQVINTEAFF.

This chain's CDR3 is CASSSFLQGASSGANVLTF. CDR3 nucleotide sequence: TGTGCCAGCAGCTCATTCCTACAGGGGGCATCCTCTGGGGCCAACGTCCTGACTTTC. The chain couples TRBV7-9 to TRBJ2-6, with 9 bases that match TRBD1. V lost 4 bases and J lost 0; bases outside the gene matches: 10. This CDR3 region has 19 residues. CDR1 SEHNR and CDR2 FQNEAQ come from the germline V gene (reference sequence).

This sequence joins TRBV2 and TRBJ2-4; D may be TRBD2 (5 bases). Trimming took 7 bases from V and 2 from J, leaving 9 bases between them. The CDR3 is made up of 13 amino acids. The germline CDR1 and CDR2 sequences are SNHLY and FYNNEI. The CDR3 region is CASTDYTKNIQYF. The CDR3 DNA follows: TGTGCCAGCACCGACTATACCAAAAACATTCAGTACTTC.

V is TRBV6-5 and J is TRBJ1-1; weak D call: TRBD1 (5 bases). Trimming stripped 0 bases from V and 7 bases from J, with 18 bases between. This CDR3 region has 16 residues. CDR1 and CDR2 from the germline V gene are MNHEY and SVGAGI. For the CDR3, the DNA is TGTGCCAGCAGTTACTCGAACGGGCCAGGGTATAGTGAAGCTTTCTTT. As protein: CASSYSNGPGYSEAFF.

The V gene is TRBV9, the J gene TRBJ1-2; 9 bases fit TRBD1. The CDR3 spans 15 residues. The V gene's germline CDR1 is SGDLS and CDR2 YYNGEE. The V and J ends lost 1 base and 6 bases, in that order; junction bases with no gene match: 7. The CDR3 sequence is CASSVLTQGADGYTF. The CDR3 DNA sequence: TGTGCCAGCAGCGTATTGACACAGGGGGCGGATGGCTACACCTTC.

The chain links TRBV5-8 to TRBJ2-5; 8 bases map to TRBD2. The DNA end favors TRBJ2-7, so the J call may be wrong. CDR1 SGHTS and CDR2 YDEGEE come from the germline V gene. The CDR3 spans 17 residues. CDR3 region: CASSLFRAGGLTYEQYF. The DNA for the CDR3 is TGTGCCAGCAGCTTGTTCAGGGCGGGGGGACTAACCTACGAGCAGTACTTC.

This clone has just one count. This chain uses TRBV19 with TRBJ2-1; 7 nucleotides agree with TRBD2. J was trimmed by 3 bases and V by 5 bases; bases with no gene match: 7. Germline V gives CDR1 LNHDA, CDR2 SQIVND (reference sequence). This CDR3 has 15 amino acids. As DNA, the CDR3 is TGTGCCAGTAGTGGGCTAGCGGAACTCTACAATGAGCAGTTCTTC. It encodes CASSGLAELYNEQFF.

The gene calls are TRBV18 and TRBJ1-1, with 7 bases identical to TRBD1. The length of the CDR3 is 12 residues. V lost 1 base and J lost 8; bases outside the gene matches: 1. Per germline, CDR1 KGHSH and CDR2 LQKENI. The CDR3 DNA sequence: TGTGCCAGCTCACCACTGACAGGGGAAGCTTTCTTT. Translation: CASSPLTGEAFF.

This clone is a singleton in its sample. The gene calls are TRBV28 and TRBJ1-5, with D possibly matching TRBD1 (6 bases). The CDR3 runs 14 residues. Trimming left V 7 bases short and J 4 bases short, with 14 bases between. Germline-derived CDR1 and CDR2 are MDHEN and SYDVKM. The CDR3 region has the DNA TGTGCCAGCAAAGCCTCAGGGGAGAATCAGCCCCAGCATTTT. The encoded protein is CASKASGENQPQHF.

For this clone: A read error may produce the germline difference seen at one junction end. The chain uses TRBV5-1 and TRBJ2-1; TRBD2 matches 9 bases. This CDR3 comprises 13 residues. Germline-derived CDR1 and CDR2 are SGHRS and YFSETQ. The CDR3 loop is CASSLSSGGPMVF. The CDR3 DNA reads TGCGCCAGCAGCTTGAGTAGCGGGGGCCCGATGGTCTTC.

The V and J genes are TRBV12-5 and TRBJ2-1; 10 nucleotides line up with TRBD2. The CDR3 consists of 15 residues. V gave up 6 bases and J gave up 6 bases; unmatched junction bases: 8. Germline CDR1 and CDR2: LGHNT and FRNRAP. As DNA, the CDR3 is TGTGCTAGTGGCCCTAGCGGGAGAGGTGGCAATGAGCAGTTCTTC. Its protein product is CASGPSGRGGNEQFF.

The chain links TRBV6-5 to TRBJ2-7, with D maybe TRBD1 (6 bases). Germline V gene sequence: CDR1 MNHEY, CDR2 SVGAGI. V lost 6 bases to trimming and J lost 4 bases, with 16 bases between them. The CDR3 is 14 residues long. The CDR3 DNA is TGTGCCAGCAGGACTCCGGGACAAAATTACGAGCAGTACTTC. It is translated as CASRTPGQNYEQYF.

This clone came up once. The rearrangement uses TRBV4-1 and TRBJ1-5, with TRBD1 as a possible D gene (6 bases). CDR3 length: 18 amino acids. The V gene's germline CDR1 is MGHRA and CDR2 YSYEKL. Trimming took off 4 bases at V and 1 base at J, with 20 bases between the two ends. In nucleotides, the CDR3 is TGCGCCAGCAGCCCCCAGCCCCAGGCCAGGGGCAGCAATCAGCCCCAGCATTTT. Translation: CASSPQPQARGSNQPQHF.